Below are 22 T cell receptor beta chains sequenced from a single sample in a study of blood T cells in healthy people across ages. Through a sample-barcoded 5' primer and a J-beta primer mix, a second PCR was run for roughly 6 to 12 cycles. Each CDR3 protein is one row after TCRdb ran MiXCR on the 5' RACE reads. Seen here are approximately 600,000 distinct CDR3 sequences, around three fifths observed once, and the top ten hold 30% to 40%. Sequencing input: blood. These receptors all stem from a man aged 55 to 69 in good health.

V gene TRBV5-6 combines with J gene TRBJ2-1; 7 bases align to TRBD2. V shed 6 bases and J 5 bases; nucleotides not matched to a gene: 14. Germline-derived CDR1 and CDR2 are SGHDT and YYEEEE. The CDR3 is 16 residues long. The CDR3 DNA sequence: TGTGCCAGCACCCGAGCTTGGCCAGCGGGGCACAATGAGCAGTTCTTC. Its protein product is CASTRAWPAGHNEQFF.

This chain joins TRBV7-7 and TRBJ2-7; 9 bases map to TRBD1. The DNA end is a closer match to TRBJ2-5, so the J assignment may be wrong. This CDR3 is built from 15 residues. Germline values: CDR1 SSHAT, CDR2 FNYEAQ (reference sequence). The CDR3 is CASSLGQGEGGTQYF. Here the CDR3 DNA reads TGTGCCAGCAGCTTAGGACAGGGGGAAGGAGGGACCCAGTACTTC.

The CDR3 reads CASSSSGTGGYEQYF. For the CDR3, the DNA is TGTGCCAGCAGCTCCTCCGGGACAGGGGGTTACGAGCAGTACTTC. The V gene is TRBV7-8, the J gene TRBJ2-7; 11 nucleotides line up with TRBD1. Germline trimming cut 4 bases from V and 4 bases from J; bases unmatched to any gene: 6. The germline CDR1 and CDR2 sequences are SGHVS and FQNEAQ. This CDR3 comprises 15 residues. Together with reference TRBV7-8 and TRBJ2-7, the CDR3 gives the full variable domain: GAGVSQSPRYKVAKRGQDVALRCDPISGHVSLFWYQQALGQGPEFLTYFQNEAQLDKSGLPSDRFFAERPEGSVSTLKIQRTQQEDSAVYLCASSSSGTGGYEQYFGPGTRLTVT.

This clonotype was seen a handful of times. The V and J genes are TRBV10-3 and TRBJ2-5; D remains unclear. CDR3 length: 13 residues. The germline CDR1 and CDR2 sequences are ENHRY and SYGVKD. V shed 4 bases and J shed 2 bases, with 8 bases lying between them. The DNA of the CDR3 is TGTGCCATCAGTGCAGGCCAGCAAGAGACCCAGTACTTC. This sequence encodes CAISAGQQETQYF.

This clonotype occurred many times. V is TRBV28 and J is TRBJ1-2; possibly TRBD1 for D (6 bases). Trimming pared 4 bases from V and 4 bases from J, leaving 10 bases between. Germline V gives CDR1 MDHEN, CDR2 SYDVKM. The CDR3 runs to 13 residues. The CDR3 coding sequence is TGTGCCAGCAGTTCGCGGACAGTCTATGGCTACACCTTC. Amino acid sequence: CASSSRTVYGYTF.

V and J are TRBV15 and TRBJ2-1; either TRBD1 or TRBD2 may fit D (5 bases each). The CDR3 runs 15 residues. Germline CDR1 LNHNV, CDR2 YYDKDF (reference sequence). Trimming left V 0 bases short and J 8 bases short, with 14 bases between. The CDR3 DNA is TGTGCCACCAGCAGAGATGCCCTACCGGGGCATGAGCAGTTCTTC. Its translation is CATSRDALPGHEQFF. The full variable domain, in which reference TRBV15 and TRBJ2-1 provide the parts outside the CDR3, is DAMVIQNPRYQVTQFGKPVTLSCSQTLNHNVMYWYQQKSSQAPKLLFHYYDKDFNNEADTPDNFQSRRPNTSFCFLDIRSPGLGDTAMYLCATSRDALPGHEQFFGPGTRLTVL.

The genes are TRBV5-4 and TRBJ2-1, with D perhaps assigned TRBD1 or TRBD2 (6 bases each). Germline loops: CDR1 SGHNT, CDR2 YYREEE (reference sequence). This CDR3 has 15 residues. Trimming took off 6 bases at V and 0 bases at J, with 13 bases between the two ends. The CDR3, as DNA: TGTGCCAGCACCCCGGGGGCTAGCTCCTACAATGAGCAGTTCTTC. Amino acids: CASTPGASSYNEQFF.

V and J are TRBV11-2 and TRBJ2-7; D is unresolved. The CDR3 is 14 amino acids. Germline V gives CDR1 SGHAT, CDR2 FQNNGV. V was cut by 2 bases and J by 0 bases, with 8 bases left in between. The CDR3 DNA sequence: TGTGCCAGCAGCTTAAGGATTAGCTCCTACGAGCAGTACTTC. As protein: CASSLRISSYEQYF.

The J gene is TRBJ2-7, the V gene TRBV5-8; TRBD2 is a possible D gene (5 bases). This CDR3 is built from 13 residues. The V gene lost 2 bases and the J gene lost 3 bases, with 9 bases spanning the gap. Per germline, CDR1 SGHTS and CDR2 YDEGEE. CDR3 protein: CASSFGLHYEQYF. CDR3 in DNA: TGTGCCAGCAGCTTCGGACTGCACTACGAGCAGTACTTC.

This clonotype was counted a few times. The chain joins TRBV7-2 to TRBJ2-1; D gene ambiguous. Trimming shortened V by 5 bases and J by 5 bases, and 1 base separated the two germline ends. The CDR3 sequence is 10 residues long. Germline CDR1 SGHTA, CDR2 FQGNSA. CDR3 nucleotides: TGTGCCAGCAGCAACAATGAGCAGTTCTTC. This encodes CASSNNEQFF.

This clonotype came up a few times. The J gene is TRBJ1-4, the V gene TRBV27; D gene ambiguous. The CDR3 runs 13 residues. Germline V lookup: CDR1 MNHEY, CDR2 SMNVEV (reference sequence). Between the trimmed V and J ends, which lost 1 base and 8 bases, there was a span of 8 bases. CDR3 bases: TGTGCCAGCAGTTTATGGTCGGGAGAAAAACTGTTTTTT. Residues: CASSLWSGEKLFF.

This clonotype occurred a few times. The chain couples TRBV2 to TRBJ2-1; D not certain. Germline V lookup: CDR1 SNHLY, CDR2 FYNNEI. Between the trimmed V and J ends, which lost 1 base and 7 bases, there was a span of 8 bases. The CDR3 runs to 13 residues. CDR3 amino acids: CASSEGLLNEQFF. The CDR3 DNA is TGTGCCAGCAGTGAAGGACTCTTAAATGAGCAGTTCTTC.

This clonotype was observed a few times. The chain couples TRBV18 to TRBJ2-7; D is perhaps TRBD1 (6 bases). This CDR3 spans 14 amino acids. From germline, CDR1 is KGHSH and CDR2 LQKENI. Between the trimmed V and J ends, which lost 3 bases and 2 bases, there was a span of 11 bases. The CDR3 region is CASSPLTGTYEQYF. CDR3 in DNA: TGTGCCAGCTCACCTCTGACAGGTACCTACGAGCAGTACTTC.

V is TRBV6-5 and J is TRBJ1-6, with D possibly matching TRBD1 (5 bases). Trimming took 2 bases from V and 7 from J, leaving 12 bases between them. Germline values: CDR1 MNHEY, CDR2 SVGAGI. The CDR3 is 15 amino acids. CDR3 amino acids: CASSYGQGGNSPLHF. In nucleotides, the CDR3 is TGTGCCAGCAGTTACGGCCAGGGAGGAAATTCACCCCTCCACTTT.

The chain uses TRBV19 and TRBJ1-2, with D maybe TRBD1 (5 bases). Trimming removed 10 bases from V and 4 bases from J, with 13 bases in between. The germline CDR1 and CDR2 sequences are LNHDA and SQIVND (reference sequence). The CDR3 totals 12 residues. In nucleotides, the CDR3 is TGTGCCACAACCCGTGGGGGCTATGGCTACACCTTC. Residues: CATTRGGYGYTF.

This clonotype was recorded only once. This chain connects TRBV28 to TRBJ2-5; TRBD2 might be the D (5 bases). This CDR3 is 13 amino acids long. The germline gives CDR1 MDHEN, CDR2 SYDVKM. V lost 6 bases and J 7 bases, leaving 15 bases between the germline ends. In nucleotides, the CDR3 is TGTGCCAGCAGGAAGGACTTCGAAGGGACCCAGTACTTC. As protein: CASRKDFEGTQYF.

This clonotype was observed a handful of times. J is TRBJ2-5 and V is TRBV29-1; possibly TRBD1 for D (6 bases). The CDR3 sequence is 13 residues long. Germline V gene data show CDR1 as SQVTM and CDR2 as ANQGSEA. V lost 3 bases, J lost 9 bases, and 17 bases lay in between. For the CDR3, the DNA is TGCAGCGTTGACCGAGCCCAGCCAGGGGCCCAGTACTTC. This codes for CSVDRAQPGAQYF.

The rearrangement links TRBV4-2 to TRBJ1-4; D is uncertain. CDR1 is LGHNA and CDR2 is YNFKEQ in the germline V gene. The V end lost 4 bases, the J end lost 8 bases, and 8 bases lay between the germline ends. CDR3 length equals 12 residues. The CDR3 coding sequence is TGTGCCAGCAGCCCGTCGGTCGAAAAACTGTTTTTT. It codes for CASSPSVEKLFF.

This clonotype appeared a few times. The rearrangement links TRBV12-3 or TRBV12-4 to TRBJ2-7, with D unclear. This CDR3 is built from 13 residues. V dropped 1 base and J dropped 4 bases, with 8 bases sitting between them. CDR3 sequence reads: CASSLGAEYEQYF. CDR3 coding DNA: TGTGCCAGCAGTTTAGGGGCAGAATACGAGCAGTACTTC.

The CDR3 loop is CASSLIDGNSNYGYTF. The CDR3 DNA sequence: TGTGCCAGTAGTCTTATCGACGGAAATTCTAACTATGGCTACACCTTC. J is TRBJ1-2 and V is TRBV19; D is undetermined. The V gene lost 5 bases and the J gene lost 0 bases, with 16 bases spanning the gap. The CDR3 is 16 amino acids. Germline values: CDR1 LNHDA, CDR2 SQIVND (reference sequence).

This clonotype was observed a few times. The rearrangement joins TRBV10-3 to TRBJ2-1; possible D gene TRBD1, 6 bases. The CDR3 is 16 amino acids. The V gene lost 5 bases and the J gene lost 0 bases, with 14 bases spanning the gap. Germline loops: CDR1 ENHRY, CDR2 SYGVKD. CDR3: CAISRTAQSSYNEQFF. The CDR3 nucleotides read TGTGCCATCAGTCGGACAGCTCAAAGCTCCTACAATGAGCAGTTCTTC.

The CDR3 reads CASSPWLAGDQETQYF. CDR3 nucleotide sequence: TGTGCCAGCAGTCCCTGGCTAGCGGGGGATCAAGAGACCCAGTACTTC. V is TRBV6-2 or TRBV6-3 and J is TRBJ2-5, with 10 bases aligning to TRBD2. The junction had 8 bases not matched to a gene; V was cut back by 5 bases and J by 2 bases. The CDR3 is 16 residues long. Germline CDR1 reads MNHEY; CDR2 reads SVGEGT.